Presented here are 29 T cell receptor beta chains from one specimen sequenced in a study of blood T cell repertoires in COVID-19. Clones were sequenced by immunoSEQ multiplex PCR, and TCRdb holds only the in-frame ones, with some missing. The table records over 30,000 clones, roughly 90% of them present only once. Sequencing was done on a sample of peripheral blood. The receptors originated from a human donor in a cohort sampled during active COVID-19.

The rearrangement uses TRBV30 and TRBJ1-1; 7 nucleotides match TRBD1. This CDR3 has 13 amino acids. CDR1 is GTSNPN, CDR2 SVGIG, per germline (reference sequence). With V trimmed by 6 bases and J by 11 bases, 15 bases remained unmatched. The CDR3 loop reads CACLTGLGITAFF. In nucleotides, the CDR3 is TGTGCCTGCCTGACAGGGCTTGGGATTACGGCTTTCTTT.

This chain uses TRBV18 with TRBJ1-2; possibly TRBD1 for D (5 bases). Trimming cost V 3 bases and J 2 bases, with 22 bases left between them. Germline values: CDR1 KGHSH, CDR2 LQKENI. This CDR3 is built from 18 residues. CDR3: CASSPSSGRGTDNYGYTF. DNA for the CDR3: TGTGCCAGCTCACCCTCCTCAGGGAGGGGAACCGACAACTATGGCTACACCTTC.

The CDR3 DNA follows: TGTGCCAGCGGTTACTACTACGAGCAGTACTTC. This encodes CASGYYYEQYF. The gene calls are TRBV27 and TRBJ2-7, with D unresolved. The V and J ends lost 8 bases and 3 bases respectively, with 8 bases between them. The CDR3 spans 11 residues. CDR1 MNHEY and CDR2 SMNVEV come from the germline V gene (reference sequence).

The rearrangement links TRBV27 to TRBJ2-7, with D possibly matching TRBD2 (6 bases). There are 14 residues in the CDR3. Looked up from germline, CDR1 is MNHEY and CDR2 is SMNVEV (reference sequence). V was cut by 2 bases and J by 2 bases, with 10 bases left in between. The DNA for the CDR3 is TGTGCCAGCAGTTTAGGGGGGAAGGCCTACGAGCAGTACTTC. This translates into CASSLGGKAYEQYF.

This chain's CDR3 is CASSLAPSLTGMNTEAFF. As DNA, the CDR3 is TGTGCCAGCAGCTTAGCCCCTAGCTTGACAGGGATGAACACTGAAGCTTTCTTT. The V gene is TRBV7-6, the J gene TRBJ1-1, with 7 bases identical to TRBD1. J was trimmed by 0 bases and V by 0 bases; bases with no gene match: 10. Per germline, CDR1 SGHVS and CDR2 FNYEAQ. The CDR3 covers 18 residues.

The chain joins TRBV30 to TRBJ2-3, with 7 nucleotides matching TRBD2. J gave up 0 bases and V 0 bases, and 6 bases lay outside the gene matches. Germline CDR1 and CDR2: GTSNPN and SVGIG (reference sequence). The CDR3 consists of 16 residues. The CDR3 bases are TGTGCCTGGAGTGTATCCCCTAGCGGCAGCACAGATACGCAGTATTTT. As protein: CAWSVSPSGSTDTQYF.

This clone was picked up a small number of times. The V gene is TRBV3-1 (or the pseudogene TRBV3-2), the J gene TRBJ2-3; 10 bases fit TRBD2. Losses at the gene ends were 0 bases for V and 1 base for J; bases not matched to a gene: 10. The CDR3 totals 19 residues. The germline V gene has CDR1 LGHDT and CDR2 YNNKEL (reference sequence). The CDR3 nucleotides are TGTGCCAGCAGCCAAGAAATCCAGCGGGAGGGCCTTCGCACAGATACGCAGTATTTT. Translation gives CASSQEIQREGLRTDTQYF.

The chain recombines TRBV11-2 with TRBJ2-7; 13 bases are shared with TRBD2. The CDR3 runs 16 residues. Germline V gives CDR1 SGHAT, CDR2 FQNNGV. V gave up 4 bases and J gave up 5 bases; unmatched junction bases: 8. CDR3 sequence (DNA): TGTGCCAGCAGCTCCGATTCAACTAGCGGGAGGGACGAGCAGTACTTC. Translated, it gives CASSSDSTSGRDEQYF.

This clone has just one count. The chain employs TRBV27 and TRBJ2-7, with D hard to call. Trimming removed 3 bases from V and 3 bases from J, with 3 bases in between. CDR1 and CDR2 from the germline V gene are MNHEY and SMNVEV (reference sequence). The CDR3 contains 11 residues. The CDR3 spells CASSFNYEQYF. The CDR3 DNA is TGTGCCAGCAGTTTCAACTACGAGCAGTACTTC.

The chain is built from TRBV6-5 and TRBJ2-5; D is unresolved. Germline-derived CDR1 and CDR2 are MNHEY and SVGAGI. This CDR3 is 12 amino acids long. V gave up 6 bases and J gave up 4 bases, with 9 bases separating them. The CDR3 is CASSYRGETQYF. CDR3 nucleotides: TGTGCCAGCAGCTACAGAGGAGAGACCCAGTACTTC.

The chain links TRBV11-2 to TRBJ1-6; 7 bases align to TRBD1. Per germline, CDR1 SGHAT and CDR2 FQNNGV. J was trimmed by 7 bases and V by 1 base; bases with no gene match: 4. CDR3 length equals 15 residues. This CDR3 reads CASSLAAGGNSPLHF. CDR3 coding DNA: TGTGCCAGCAGCTTAGCGGCAGGGGGGAATTCACCCCTCCACTTT.

V gene TRBV28 combines with J gene TRBJ2-7; unclear D gene. CDR1 is MDHEN and CDR2 is SYDVKM in the germline V gene. V was clipped by 4 bases and J by 2 bases, with 6 bases between them. CDR3 length: 12 residues. CDR3 residues: CASSSTTYEQYF. The CDR3 nucleotides are TGTGCCAGCAGTTCCACAACCTACGAGCAGTACTTC.

The gene calls are TRBV11-2 and TRBJ2-3, with D perhaps TRBD1 (6 bases). From germline, CDR1 is SGHAT and CDR2 FQNNGV. The germline V and J ends were trimmed by 1 base and 0 bases, with 8 bases remaining between them. The CDR3 contains 15 residues. The CDR3 spells CASSLVGASTDTQYF. CDR3 nucleotides: TGTGCCAGCAGCTTAGTGGGGGCTAGCACAGATACGCAGTATTTT.

V usage is TRBV11-2 and J usage is TRBJ2-5; 10 nucleotides line up with TRBD2. V was clipped by 7 bases and J by 5 bases; unmatched bases: 13. Looked up from germline, CDR1 is SGHAT and CDR2 is FQNNGV. The CDR3 spans 16 residues. The CDR3 DNA follows: TGTGCCAGCACCCTGGGGGGGCTAGCGGGAGCTGAGACCCAGTACTTC. Protein: CASTLGGLAGAETQYF.

This chain connects TRBV7-9 to TRBJ2-7; perhaps TRBD2 as D (6 bases). The length of the CDR3 is 15 residues. V was clipped by 4 bases and J by 3 bases, with 16 bases between them. CDR1 is SEHNR, CDR2 FQNEAQ, per germline (reference sequence). The CDR3 loop reads CASSSTSGLHYEQYF. Here the CDR3 DNA reads TGTGCCAGCAGCTCAACCTCGGGACTTCACTACGAGCAGTACTTC.

V and J are TRBV27 and TRBJ2-3, with 7 bases identical to TRBD1. V gave up 2 bases and J gave up 2 bases; unmatched junction bases: 10. The CDR3 is made up of 17 amino acids. Per the germline V gene, CDR1 is MNHEY and CDR2 is SMNVEV (reference sequence). The CDR3 sequence is CASSLTPPGQSTDTQYF. The CDR3 coding sequence is TGTGCCAGCAGTTTAACCCCCCCGGGACAGTCCACAGATACGCAGTATTTT.

This chain connects TRBV7-6 to TRBJ1-5, with a weak D call TRBD1 (5 bases). Germline loops: CDR1 SGHVS, CDR2 FNYEAQ. V was trimmed by 5 bases and J by 4 bases, leaving 12 bases between them. The length of the CDR3 is 14 residues. CDR3 loop: CASSPEPGNQPQHF. CDR3 nucleotide sequence: TGTGCCAGCAGCCCCGAACCAGGGAATCAGCCCCAGCATTTT. Filled out from reference TRBV7-6 and TRBJ1-5, the complete variable domain reads GAGVSQSPRYKVTKRGQDVALRCDPISGHVSLYWYRQALGQGPEFLTYFNYEAQQDKSGLPNDRFSAERPEGSISTLTIQRTEQRDSAMYRCASSPEPGNQPQHFGDGTRLSIL.

This clone came up a few times. CDR3 sequence reads: CAINRGYTF. In nucleotides, the CDR3 is TGTGCCATCAACAGGGGCTACACCTTC. The rearrangement links TRBV21-1 to TRBJ1-2; TRBD1, as called in the table, went unchecked against the DNA. TRBV21-1 has pseudogene status. This CDR3 has 9 amino acids.

This chain uses TRBV15 with TRBJ2-1; D possibly corresponds to TRBD2 (6 bases). Deletions cut 1 base from V and 4 bases from J, with 11 bases between. Germline-derived CDR1 and CDR2 are LNHNV and YYDKDF (reference sequence). CDR3 size: 15 residues. Written as DNA, the CDR3 is TGTGCCACCAGCAGAGGATCGACTAGATACAATGAGCAGTTCTTC. It is translated as CATSRGSTRYNEQFF.

The rearrangement joins TRBV27 to TRBJ2-1; 7 bases are shared with TRBD2. The CDR3 runs to 12 residues. With V trimmed by 10 bases and J by 6 bases, 6 bases remained unmatched. The germline V gene encodes CDR1 MNHEY and CDR2 SMNVEV (reference sequence). The CDR3 loop reads CATQTSSNEQFF. The CDR3 nucleotides are TGTGCCACCCAGACTAGCTCCAATGAGCAGTTCTTC.

This chain joins TRBV14 and TRBJ2-7; D is possibly TRBD1 (5 bases). Germline V gives CDR1 SGHDN, CDR2 FVKESK. The CDR3 totals 14 residues. With 3 bases removed from V and 4 bases from J, the gap between germline ends came to 13 bases. CDR3: CASSHVRGPYEQYF. The CDR3 region has the DNA TGTGCCAGCAGCCATGTTAGGGGTCCTTACGAGCAGTACTTC.

The chain combines TRBV12-3 or TRBV12-4 with TRBJ2-1; D might be TRBD2 (5 bases). The CDR3 loop spans 11 amino acids. V gave up 7 bases and J gave up 10 bases, with 11 bases separating them. The CDR3 nucleotides are TGTGCCAGCACCCCGGACTGGGAGCAGTTCTTC. It encodes CASTPDWEQFF.

The gene calls are TRBV6-5 and TRBJ2-3; 12 positions agree with TRBD2. The germline V gene encodes CDR1 MNHEY and CDR2 SVGAGI. CDR3 length equals 13 residues. After removal of 9 bases from V and 6 bases from J, the junction contained 4 bases not matched to a gene. The CDR3 is CASRTSGTDTQYF. In DNA form, the CDR3 reads TGTGCCAGTAGGACTAGCGGGACGGATACGCAGTATTTT.

A few counts support this clone. The chain couples TRBV7-9 to TRBJ1-1; the D is unclear. This CDR3 has 13 amino acids. With 1 base removed from V and 0 bases from J, the gap between germline ends came to 3 bases. Looked up from germline, CDR1 is SEHNR and CDR2 is FQNEAQ (reference sequence). This CDR3 reads CASSLDMNTEAFF. CDR3 DNA: TGTGCCAGCAGCTTAGACATGAACACTGAAGCTTTCTTT.

CDR3: CASSRDRGSYEQYF. Here the CDR3 DNA reads TGTGCCAGCTCTCGGGACAGGGGCTCCTACGAGCAGTACTTC. V usage is TRBV18 and J usage is TRBJ2-7, with TRBD1 matching 10 bases. The V and J ends lost 6 bases and 0 bases, in that order; junction bases with no gene match: 2. In germline, CDR1 is KGHSH, CDR2 LQKENI. This CDR3 contains 14 residues.

The rearrangement uses TRBV5-1 and TRBJ2-7; TRBD2 agrees at 7 bases. Germline values: CDR1 SGHRS, CDR2 YFSETQ. J gave up 0 bases and V 3 bases, and 9 bases lay outside the gene matches. The CDR3 runs 16 residues. CDR3 amino acids: CASSWEAAGSSYEQYF. CDR3 DNA sequence: TGCGCCAGCAGCTGGGAGGCAGCGGGGAGCTCCTACGAGCAGTACTTC.

V and J are TRBV4-3 and TRBJ1-2; D gene uncertain. Germline CDR1 reads LGHNA; CDR2 reads YSLEER. Trimming removed 1 base from V and 2 bases from J, with 11 bases in between. The CDR3 length is 15 residues. In DNA form, the CDR3 reads TGCGCCAGCAGCCAAGTATTAGATGAGAACTATGGCTACACCTTC. It codes for CASSQVLDENYGYTF.

The V call is TRBV18, the J call TRBJ1-1; D not resolved. Germline-derived CDR1 and CDR2 are KGHSH and LQKENI. V was pared by 6 bases and J by 0 bases, with 14 bases between. The CDR3 is 15 residues long. CDR3 sequence reads: CASSLIEDMNTEAFF. CDR3 nucleotide sequence: TGTGCCAGCTCTCTCATAGAAGACATGAACACTGAAGCTTTCTTT.

The chain is built from TRBV7-9 and TRBJ2-7, with 11 positions matching TRBD2. Trimming cost V 1 base and J 0 bases; bases outside gene matches: 8. The germline V gene encodes CDR1 SEHNR and CDR2 FQNEAQ (reference sequence). This CDR3 comprises 18 residues. The CDR3 loop reads CASSLDVGLAGPSYEQYF. As DNA, the CDR3 is TGTGCCAGCAGCTTAGATGTAGGACTAGCGGGTCCCTCCTACGAGCAGTACTTC.